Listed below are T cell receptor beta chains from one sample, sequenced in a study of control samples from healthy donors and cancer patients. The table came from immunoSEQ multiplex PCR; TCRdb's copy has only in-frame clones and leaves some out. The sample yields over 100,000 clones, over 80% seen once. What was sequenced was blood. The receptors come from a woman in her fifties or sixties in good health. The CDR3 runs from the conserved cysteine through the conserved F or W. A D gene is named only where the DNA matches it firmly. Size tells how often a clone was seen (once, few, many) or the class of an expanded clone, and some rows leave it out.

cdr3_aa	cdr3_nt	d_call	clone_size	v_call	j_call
CASSLSGHPYEQYF	TGTGCCAGCAGTCTCTCGGGACACCCCTACGAGCAGTACTTC	.	.	TRBV27	TRBJ2-7
CASSQDRLSYNSPLHF	TGCGCCAGCAGCCAAGACAGGCTCTCCTATAATTCACCCCTCCACTTT	.	once	TRBV5-1	TRBJ1-6
CASSIDRRLSGPNTGELFF	TGTGCCAGTAGTATAGATCGCCGATTGAGCGGGCCGAACACCGGGGAGCTGTTTTTT	.	.	TRBV19	TRBJ2-2
CASSLGRAPEQYF	TGTGCCAGCAGTTTAGGCAGGGCCCCCGAGCAGTACTTC	.	.	TRBV12-3/TRBV12-4	TRBJ2-7
CASSLAGSSQPQHF	TGTGCCAGCAGCTTGGCAGGGTCTAGTCAGCCCCAGCATTTT	.	.	TRBV5-6	TRBJ1-5
CASSLDFSDYGYTF	TGTGCCAGCAGCTTAGATTTCAGCGACTATGGCTACACCTTC	.	.	TRBV11-2	TRBJ1-2
CASSEGSWSSGNTIYF	TGCGCCAGCAGTGAGGGCAGCTGGAGCTCTGGAAACACCATATATTTT	.	.	TRBV10-1	TRBJ1-3
CASSTGTASSYNEQFF	TGCGCCAGCAGCACCGGGACAGCGAGCTCCTACAATGAGCAGTTCTTC	TRBD1	.	TRBV5-1	TRBJ2-1
CASSPHTNTEAFF	TGTGCCAGCTCACCCCACACGAACACTGAAGCTTTCTTT	.	.	TRBV18	TRBJ1-1
CASSPLGPGELFF	TGTGCCAGCAGCCCACTTGGCCCCGGGGAGCTGTTTTTT	.	.	TRBV14	TRBJ2-2
CATFEGGNQPQHF	TGTGCCACCTTTGAGGGGGGCAATCAGCCCCAGCATTTT	.	.	TRBV28	TRBJ1-5
CASSRTSGARPGSYNEQFF	TGTGCCAGCAGCCGGACTAGCGGGGCCCGCCCCGGTTCCTACAATGAGCAGTTCTTC	TRBD2	.	TRBV7-2	TRBJ2-1
CASSYSRTLDQPQHF	TGTGCCAGCAGTTACTCTAGGACCCTGGATCAGCCCCAGCATTTT	.	.	TRBV6-6	TRBJ1-5
CASSRNPGTSSGNTIYF	TGTGCCAGCAGTCGGAATCCAGGGACGAGCTCTGGAAACACCATATATTTT	.	.	TRBV6-6	TRBJ1-3
CASSFPGYSPLHF	TGTGCCAGCAGCTTCCCAGGCTACTCCCCCCTCCACTTT	.	.	TRBV7-9	TRBJ1-6
CASSLDGAGLGTEAFF	TGCGCCAGCAGCTTGGATGGGGCGGGGCTGGGGACTGAAGCTTTCTTT	.	.	TRBV5-1	TRBJ1-1